The 11 T cell receptor beta chains in this list originate from one sample, sequenced in a study of CD8 T cells in ankylosing spondylitis. Findings and caveats of the study: A TCR beta motif of 7 to 9 highly homologous variants seemed to mark ankylosing spondylitis blood.

One entry per CDR3 protein results from TCRdb running MiXCR on the 5' RACE reads. The profile shows a few hundred thousand distinct CDR3 sequences, approximately 20% of them singletons. Antigens of these TCRs are unknown. The source material was blood, either unsorted or a sorted T cell fraction (not recorded which). These TCRs come from a male donor with ankylosing spondylitis.

This clonotype was observed many times. The genes are TRBV29-1 and TRBJ1-1; D is uncertain. CDR3 length: 12 residues. The germline V gene encodes CDR1 SQVTM and CDR2 ANQGSEA. Trimming left V 7 bases short and J 3 bases short, with 12 bases between. CDR3 in amino acids: CSAEGTDTEAFF. CDR3 nucleotide sequence: TGCAGCGCCGAAGGAACTGACACTGAAGCTTTCTTT. Based on the CDR3 plus reference TRBV29-1 and TRBJ1-1, the full variable domain is SAVISQKPSRDICQRGTSLTIQCQVDSQVTMMFWYRQQPGQSLTLIATANQGSEATYESGFVIDKFPISRPNLTFSTLTVSNMSPEDSSIYLCSAEGTDTEAFFGQGTRLTVV.

Here the CDR3 DNA reads TGTGCCAGCAGCTTGGACAGGGCGACCCAGTACTTC. Its protein is CASSLDRATQYF. The V and J genes are TRBV5-6 and TRBJ2-5; D might be TRBD1 (6 bases). The ends were cut back, 0 bases at V and 7 bases at J, with 7 bases in the middle. Germline V lookup: CDR1 SGHDT, CDR2 YYEEEE. The CDR3 totals 12 residues.

This clonotype came up many times. The rearrangement links TRBV4-1 to TRBJ2-1; no reliable D call. Trimming stripped 1 base from V and 0 bases from J, with 7 bases between. This CDR3 contains 15 residues. Germline values: CDR1 MGHRA, CDR2 YSYEKL. CDR3: CASSQGPDSYNEQFF. The CDR3, as DNA: TGCGCCAGCAGCCAAGGACCTGACTCCTACAATGAGCAGTTCTTC.

CDR3 residues: CASSYGRVMRDYGYTF. The CDR3 nucleotides read TGTGCCAGCAGTTACGGTCGGGTCATGCGTGACTATGGCTACACCTTC. This chain joins TRBV6-5 and TRBJ1-2; no definite D call. The V end lost 2 bases, the J end lost 3 bases, and 16 bases lay between the germline ends. CDR1 and CDR2 from the germline V gene are MNHEY and SVGAGI. This CDR3 contains 16 residues.

This clonotype has just a few counts. The rearrangement joins TRBV4-1 to TRBJ2-2; D remains ambiguous. The CDR3 spans 16 residues. V shed 1 base and J shed 0 bases, with 9 bases lying between them. CDR1 MGHRA and CDR2 YSYEKL come from the germline V gene. In nucleotides, the CDR3 is TGCGCCAGCAGCCAAGGCGTCGAATCGAACACCGGGGAGCTGTTTTTT. This translates into CASSQGVESNTGELFF.

This clonotype was seen a single time. This chain links TRBV30 with TRBJ1-2; no clear D gene. The V gene lost 4 bases and the J gene lost 1 base, with 10 bases spanning the gap. The CDR3 is 13 residues long. The germline V gene has CDR1 GTSNPN and CDR2 SVGIG (reference sequence). In DNA form, the CDR3 reads TGTGCCTGGATGGACGGGCTTAACTATGGCTACACCTTC. Protein product: CAWMDGLNYGYTF.

The J gene is TRBJ2-3, the V gene TRBV12-3 or TRBV12-4; 12 nucleotides align to TRBD2. The CDR3 runs 15 residues. Trimming cost V 5 bases and J 6 bases; bases outside gene matches: 6. Here the CDR3 reads CASSTTSGSVDTQYF. In DNA, the CDR3 is TGTGCCAGCAGTACGACTAGCGGGAGTGTTGATACGCAGTATTTT.

There are a few counts of this clonotype. This sequence joins TRBV11-2 and TRBJ2-5; D is possibly TRBD2 (7 bases). This CDR3 comprises 15 residues. Between the trimmed V and J ends, which lost 4 bases and 2 bases, there was a span of 14 bases. The germline V gene has CDR1 SGHAT and CDR2 FQNNGV. CDR3 sequence reads: CASSSWGGPQETQYF. The CDR3 DNA is TGTGCCAGCAGCTCATGGGGGGGGCCACAAGAGACCCAGTACTTC.

This clonotype was recorded a few times. The rearrangement uses TRBV27 and TRBJ2-1, with 8 bases matching TRBD2. Trimming removed 0 bases from V and 8 bases from J; junction bases left unmatched: 6. The CDR3 extends over 15 amino acids. Germline CDR1 is MNHEY and CDR2 is SMNVEV (reference sequence). The CDR3 nucleotides are TGTGCCAGCAGTTTATCAGCGGGGGAGGGGGATGAGCAGTTCTTC. This codes for CASSLSAGEGDEQFF.

This chain's CDR3 is CASSQEAGGAEQFF. As DNA, the CDR3 is TGTGCCAGCAGCCAAGAGGCGGGAGGGGCTGAGCAGTTCTTC. The chain uses TRBV4-2 and TRBJ2-1; 9 bases map to TRBD2. With 0 bases clipped from V and 9 bases from J, the junction kept 3 bases outside the gene matches. Germline values: CDR1 LGHNA, CDR2 YNFKEQ. CDR3 size: 14 residues.

J is TRBJ1-1 and V is TRBV4-1; maybe TRBD1 (6 bases). The CDR3 has 14 amino acids. Trimming pared 3 bases from V and 7 bases from J, leaving 15 bases between. Germline lookup yields CDR1 MGHRA and CDR2 YSYEKL. For the CDR3, the DNA is TGCGCCAGCAGCCAGAGACAGGTCACGGGTGAAGCTTTCTTT. This translates into CASSQRQVTGEAFF.